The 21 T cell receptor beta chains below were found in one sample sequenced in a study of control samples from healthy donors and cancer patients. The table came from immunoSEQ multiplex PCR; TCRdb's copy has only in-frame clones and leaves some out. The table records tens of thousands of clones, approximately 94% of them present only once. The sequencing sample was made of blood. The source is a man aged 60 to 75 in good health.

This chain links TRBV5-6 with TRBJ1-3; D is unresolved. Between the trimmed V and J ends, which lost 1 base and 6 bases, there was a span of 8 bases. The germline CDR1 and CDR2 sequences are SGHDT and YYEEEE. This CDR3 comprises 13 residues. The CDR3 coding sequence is TGTGCCAGCAGCTTGTCGAGTACAAACACCATATATTTT. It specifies CASSLSSTNTIYF.

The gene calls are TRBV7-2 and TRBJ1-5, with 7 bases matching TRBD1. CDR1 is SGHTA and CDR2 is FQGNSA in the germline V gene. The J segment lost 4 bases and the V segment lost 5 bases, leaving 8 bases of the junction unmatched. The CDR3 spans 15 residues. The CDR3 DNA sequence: TGTGCCAGCAGCCAGGGCACAGGGGTGAATCAGCCCCAGCATTTT. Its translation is CASSQGTGVNQPQHF.

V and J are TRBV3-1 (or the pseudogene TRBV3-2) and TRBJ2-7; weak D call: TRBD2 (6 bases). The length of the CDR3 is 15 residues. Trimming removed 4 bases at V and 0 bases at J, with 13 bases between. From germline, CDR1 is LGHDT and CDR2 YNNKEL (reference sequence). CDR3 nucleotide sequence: TGTGCCAGCAGCCCCTACTCCGGGAGCTCCTACGAGCAGTACTTC. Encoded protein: CASSPYSGSSYEQYF.

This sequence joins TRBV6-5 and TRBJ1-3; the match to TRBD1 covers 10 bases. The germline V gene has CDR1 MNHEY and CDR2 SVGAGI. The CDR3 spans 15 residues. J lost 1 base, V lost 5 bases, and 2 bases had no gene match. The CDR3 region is CASSRQGASGNTIYF. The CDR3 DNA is TGTGCCAGCAGTAGACAGGGGGCTTCTGGAAACACCATATATTTT.

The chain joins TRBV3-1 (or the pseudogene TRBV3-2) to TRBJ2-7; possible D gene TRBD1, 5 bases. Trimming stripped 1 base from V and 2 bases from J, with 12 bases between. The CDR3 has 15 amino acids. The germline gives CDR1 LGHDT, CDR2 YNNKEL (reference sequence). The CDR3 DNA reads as TGTGCCAGCAGCCAAGGTAAGGGGCCCGCCTACGAGCAGTACTTC. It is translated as CASSQGKGPAYEQYF.

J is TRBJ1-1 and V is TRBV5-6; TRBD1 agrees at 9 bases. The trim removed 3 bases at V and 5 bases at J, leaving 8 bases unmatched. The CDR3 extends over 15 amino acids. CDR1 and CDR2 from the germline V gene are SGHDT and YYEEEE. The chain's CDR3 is CASSYAHRGRTEAFF. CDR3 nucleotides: TGTGCCAGCAGCTATGCACACAGGGGGCGGACTGAAGCTTTCTTT.

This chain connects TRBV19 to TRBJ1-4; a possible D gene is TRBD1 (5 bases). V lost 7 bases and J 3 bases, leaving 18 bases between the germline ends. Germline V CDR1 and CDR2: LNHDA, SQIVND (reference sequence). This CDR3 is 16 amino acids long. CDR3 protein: CASTPGRLNPNEKLFF. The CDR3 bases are TGTGCCAGTACCCCGGGGCGTCTAAACCCTAATGAAAAACTGTTTTTT.

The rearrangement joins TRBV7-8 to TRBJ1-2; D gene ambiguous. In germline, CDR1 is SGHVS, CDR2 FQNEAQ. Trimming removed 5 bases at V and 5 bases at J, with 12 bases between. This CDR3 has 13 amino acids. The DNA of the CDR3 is TGTGCCAGCAGCCCCCCCGCGAGTTATGGCTACACCTTC. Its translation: CASSPPASYGYTF.

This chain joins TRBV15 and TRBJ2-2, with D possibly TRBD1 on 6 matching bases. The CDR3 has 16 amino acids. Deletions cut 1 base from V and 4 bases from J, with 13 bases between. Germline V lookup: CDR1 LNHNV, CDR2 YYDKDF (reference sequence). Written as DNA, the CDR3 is TGTGCCACCAGCAGAGTTGGGACAAGATCCACCGGGGAGCTGTTTTTT. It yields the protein CATSRVGTRSTGELFF.

CDR3 protein: CASSLIGTGRRQETQYF. The DNA of the CDR3 is TGTGCCAGCAGCTTAATAGGGACAGGGAGGCGACAGGAGACCCAGTACTTC. This chain connects TRBV7-2 to TRBJ2-5, with TRBD1 matching over 9 bases. Germline loops: CDR1 SGHTA, CDR2 FQGNSA. This CDR3 has 17 residues. Trimming took 2 bases from V and 5 from J; bases not matched to a gene: 12.

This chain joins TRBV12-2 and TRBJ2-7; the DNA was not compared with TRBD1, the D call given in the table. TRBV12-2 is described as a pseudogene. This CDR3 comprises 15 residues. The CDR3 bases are TGTGCAAGTCGCTTATCCAGGGTACTCTCCTACGAGCAGTACTTC. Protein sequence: CASRLSRVLSYEQYF.

CDR3 in DNA: TGTGCCAGCAAAAAGGTCGGGACAGGGGCGTGGGAGCAGTTCTTC. This sequence encodes CASKKVGTGAWEQFF. This chain uses TRBV11-2 with TRBJ2-1; TRBD1 aligns across 10 bases. Per germline, CDR1 SGHAT and CDR2 FQNNGV. After removal of 7 bases from V and 10 bases from J, the junction contained 13 bases not matched to a gene. The CDR3 runs to 15 residues.

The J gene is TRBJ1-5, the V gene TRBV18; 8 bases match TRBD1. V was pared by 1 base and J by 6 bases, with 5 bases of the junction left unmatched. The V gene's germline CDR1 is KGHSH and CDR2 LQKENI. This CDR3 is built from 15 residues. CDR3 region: CASSPQGQATQPQHF. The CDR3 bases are TGTGCCAGCTCACCACAGGGACAGGCAACTCAGCCCCAGCATTTT.

The CDR3 sequence: CASSPTGRGSNQPQHF. CDR3 coding DNA: TGTGCCAGCAGTCCGACAGGGAGGGGAAGCAATCAGCCCCAGCATTTT. The genes are TRBV27 and TRBJ1-5; 7 nucleotides match TRBD1. The J segment lost 1 base and the V segment lost 5 bases, leaving 8 bases of the junction unmatched. Germline V gene sequence: CDR1 MNHEY, CDR2 SMNVEV (reference sequence). The CDR3 is 16 amino acids.

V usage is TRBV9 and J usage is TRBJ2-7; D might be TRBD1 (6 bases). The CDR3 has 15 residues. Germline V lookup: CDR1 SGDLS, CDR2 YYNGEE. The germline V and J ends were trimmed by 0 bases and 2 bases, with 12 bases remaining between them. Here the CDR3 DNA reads TGTGCCAGCAGCGTAGTGGGGGCCGGGGCCTACGAGCAGTACTTC. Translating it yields CASSVVGAGAYEQYF.

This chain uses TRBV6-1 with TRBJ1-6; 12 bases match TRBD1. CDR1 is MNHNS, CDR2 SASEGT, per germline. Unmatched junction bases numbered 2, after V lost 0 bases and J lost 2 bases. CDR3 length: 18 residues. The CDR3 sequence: CASSEAGQGAPYNSPLHF. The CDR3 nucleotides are TGTGCCAGCAGTGAAGCGGGACAGGGGGCTCCCTATAATTCACCCCTCCACTTT.

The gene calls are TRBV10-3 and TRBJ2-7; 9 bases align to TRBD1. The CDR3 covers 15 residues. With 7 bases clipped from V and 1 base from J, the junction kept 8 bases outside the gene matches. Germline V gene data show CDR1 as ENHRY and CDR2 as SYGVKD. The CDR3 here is CAITSGTGLSYEQYF. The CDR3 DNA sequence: TGTGCCATCACCTCCGGGACAGGGTTATCCTACGAGCAGTACTTC.

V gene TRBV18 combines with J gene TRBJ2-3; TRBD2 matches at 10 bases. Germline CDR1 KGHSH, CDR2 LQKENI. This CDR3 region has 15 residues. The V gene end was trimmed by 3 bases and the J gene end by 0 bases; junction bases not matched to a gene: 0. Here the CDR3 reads CASSPGLASTDTQYF. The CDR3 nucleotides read TGTGCCAGCTCACCGGGACTAGCGAGCACAGATACGCAGTATTTT.

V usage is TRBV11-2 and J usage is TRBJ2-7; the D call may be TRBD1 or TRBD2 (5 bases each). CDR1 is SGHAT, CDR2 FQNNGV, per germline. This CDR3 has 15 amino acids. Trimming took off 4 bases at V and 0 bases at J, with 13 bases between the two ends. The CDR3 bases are TGTGCCAGCAGCTCACTGAAGGGGACCTCCTACGAGCAGTACTTC. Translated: CASSSLKGTSYEQYF.

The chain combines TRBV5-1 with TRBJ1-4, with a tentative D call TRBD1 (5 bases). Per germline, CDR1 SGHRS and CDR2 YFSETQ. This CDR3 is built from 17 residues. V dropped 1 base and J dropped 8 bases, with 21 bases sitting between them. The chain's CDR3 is CASSLIPAGTGGEKLFF. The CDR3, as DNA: TGCGCCAGCAGCTTGATTCCTGCCGGGACCGGAGGGGAAAAACTGTTTTTT.

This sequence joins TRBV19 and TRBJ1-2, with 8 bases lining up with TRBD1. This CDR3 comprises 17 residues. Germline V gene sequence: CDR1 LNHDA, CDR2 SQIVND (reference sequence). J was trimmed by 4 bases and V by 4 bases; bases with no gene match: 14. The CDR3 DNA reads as TGTGCCAGTAGTACACTCGCCGGGACAGGATCAATCTATGGCTACACCTTC. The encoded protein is CASSTLAGTGSIYGYTF.